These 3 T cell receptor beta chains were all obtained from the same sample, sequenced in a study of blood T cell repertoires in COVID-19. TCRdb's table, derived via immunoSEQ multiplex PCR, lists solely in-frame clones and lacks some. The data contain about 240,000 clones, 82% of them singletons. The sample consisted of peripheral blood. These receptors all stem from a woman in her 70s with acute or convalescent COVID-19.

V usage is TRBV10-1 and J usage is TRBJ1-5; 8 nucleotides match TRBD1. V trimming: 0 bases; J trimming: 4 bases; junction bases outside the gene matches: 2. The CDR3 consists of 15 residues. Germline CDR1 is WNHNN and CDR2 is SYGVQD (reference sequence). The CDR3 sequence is CASSESGQANQPQHF. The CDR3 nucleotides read TGCGCCAGCAGTGAGTCGGGACAGGCTAATCAGCCCCAGCATTTT.

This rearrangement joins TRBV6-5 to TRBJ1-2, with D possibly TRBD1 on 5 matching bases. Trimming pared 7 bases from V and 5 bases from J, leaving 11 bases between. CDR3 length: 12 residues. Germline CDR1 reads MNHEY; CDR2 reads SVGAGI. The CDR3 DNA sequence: TGTGCCAGCACCCTGGGGGGGTATGGCTACACCTTC. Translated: CASTLGGYGYTF.

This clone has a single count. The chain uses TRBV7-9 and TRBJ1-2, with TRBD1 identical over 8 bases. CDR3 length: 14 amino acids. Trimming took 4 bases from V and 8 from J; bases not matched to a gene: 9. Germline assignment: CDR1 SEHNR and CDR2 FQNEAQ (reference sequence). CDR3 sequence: CASSSYPTGEGYTF. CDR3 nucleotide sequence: TGTGCCAGCAGCTCATACCCGACAGGGGAGGGCTACACCTTC.